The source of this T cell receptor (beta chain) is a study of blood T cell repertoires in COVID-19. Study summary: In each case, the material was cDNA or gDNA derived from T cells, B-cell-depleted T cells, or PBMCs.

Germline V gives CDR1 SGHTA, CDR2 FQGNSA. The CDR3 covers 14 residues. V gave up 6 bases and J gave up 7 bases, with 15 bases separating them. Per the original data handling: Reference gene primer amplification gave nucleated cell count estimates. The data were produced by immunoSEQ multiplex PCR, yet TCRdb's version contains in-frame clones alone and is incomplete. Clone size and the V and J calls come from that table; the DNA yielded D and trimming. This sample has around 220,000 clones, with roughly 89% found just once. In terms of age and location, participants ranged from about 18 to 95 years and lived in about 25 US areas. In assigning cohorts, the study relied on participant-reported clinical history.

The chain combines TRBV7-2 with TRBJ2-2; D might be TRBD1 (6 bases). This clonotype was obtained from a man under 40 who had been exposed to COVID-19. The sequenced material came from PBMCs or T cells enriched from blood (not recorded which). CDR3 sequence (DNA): TGTGCCAGCAGTGGTACAGGGTTCGGCGGGGAGCTGTTTTTT. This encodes CASSGTGFGGELFF. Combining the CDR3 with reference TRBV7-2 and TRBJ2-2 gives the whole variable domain GAGVSQSPSNKVTEKGKDVELRCDPISGHTALYWYRQSLGQGLEFLIYFQGNSAPDKSGLPSDRFSAERTGGSVSTLTIQRTQQEDSAVYLCASSGTGFGGELFFGEGSRLTVL.